This T cell receptor beta chain was observed in a study of beta chain features in type 1 diabetes. Notes on the study in general: There was a moderate but significant shortening of TCRB CDR3s in all four CD4+ subsets of Type 1 diabetes patients. Equally in patients and controls, shorter templates might have been favored by PCR.

Germline CDR1 is MNHNS and CDR2 is SASEGT. Germline trimming cut 4 bases from V and 7 bases from J; bases unmatched to any gene: 10. CDR3 length: 15 amino acids. Expressed TCRB transcripts were sequenced, since all the RNA that had been isolated was reverse transcribed. Clones were read by immunoSEQ multiplex PCR, and TCRdb kept only the in-frame ones, dropping some. The sample lists almost 250,000 clones; 13% to 15% were seen once. This clone has only a few counts. What it recognizes is unknown. Donors underwent one heparinised blood draw, 95 to 150 mL on average. Markers CD45RO/CCR7/CD25/CD127/CD95/CD27 served to sort CD4+ naive, central memory, regulatory and stem cell-like memory cells.

The chain carries TRBV6-1 and TRBJ2-1; 7 positions match TRBD1. The receptor was isolated from a woman aged 40 to 50 in good health. Source material: naive CD4+ T cells from blood. The CDR3 is CASSVQDLRGNEQFF. CDR3 in DNA: TGTGCCAGCAGTGTCCAGGACCTCAGGGGGAATGAGCAGTTCTTC.